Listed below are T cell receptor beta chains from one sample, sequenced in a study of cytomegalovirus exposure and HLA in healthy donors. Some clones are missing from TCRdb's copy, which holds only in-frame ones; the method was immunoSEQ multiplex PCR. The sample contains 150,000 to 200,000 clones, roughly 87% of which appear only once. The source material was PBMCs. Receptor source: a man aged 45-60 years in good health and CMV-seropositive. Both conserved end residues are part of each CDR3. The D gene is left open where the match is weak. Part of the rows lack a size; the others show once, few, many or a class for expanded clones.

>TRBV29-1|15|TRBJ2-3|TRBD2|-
CSVTGGKVGTDTQYF
TGCAGCGTTACGGGGGGTAAGGTTGGTACAGATACGCAGTATTTT
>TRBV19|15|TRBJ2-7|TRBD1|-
CASSYPGQGFNEQYF
TGTGCCAGTAGTTATCCGGGACAGGGGTTCAACGAGCAGTACTTC
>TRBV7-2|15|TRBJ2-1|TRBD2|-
CASSFGLAVYNEQFF
TGTGCCAGCAGCTTCGGACTAGCGGTGTACAATGAGCAGTTCTTC
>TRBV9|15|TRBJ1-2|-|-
CASSPHRTPNYGYTF
TGTGCCAGCAGCCCTCACCGGACACCGAACTATGGCTACACCTTC
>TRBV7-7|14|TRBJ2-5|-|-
CASSPLGTRETQYF
TGTGCTAGCAGCCCTCTCGGAACCAGGGAGACCCAGTACTTC
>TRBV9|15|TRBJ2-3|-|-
CASSPGGPSTDTQYF
TGTGCCAGCAGCCCTGGCGGGCCTAGCACAGATACGCAGTATTTT
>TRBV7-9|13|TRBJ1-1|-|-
CSSSSRGNTEAFF
TGTTCCAGCAGCTCCCGCGGGAACACTGAAGCTTTCTTT
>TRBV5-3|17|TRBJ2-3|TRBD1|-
CARSLVRGRKEEFAQYF
TGTGCCAGAAGCTTGGTCAGGGGGCGCAAAGAGGAATTCGCGCAGTATTTT
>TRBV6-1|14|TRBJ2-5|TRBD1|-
CASTTGGKFETQYF
TGTGCCAGCACCACAGGGGGAAAGTTCGAGACCCAGTACTTC
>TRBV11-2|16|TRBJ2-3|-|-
CASSLGRGAGRDTQYF
TGTGCCAGCAGCTTAGGCCGGGGGGCAGGCAGAGATACGCAGTATTTT
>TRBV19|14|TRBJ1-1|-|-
CASSHRDWNTEAFF
TGTGCCAGTAGCCACCGGGACTGGAACACTGAAGCTTTCTTT
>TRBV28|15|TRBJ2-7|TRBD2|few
CASSYISGRAREQYF
TGTGCCAGCAGTTATATAAGCGGGAGGGCTCGGGAGCAGTACTTC
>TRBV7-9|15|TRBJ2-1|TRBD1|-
CASTTGQGAYNEQFF
TGTGCCAGCACCACAGGACAGGGGGCCTACAATGAGCAGTTCTTC
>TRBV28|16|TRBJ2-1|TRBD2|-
CASSFGGTNPYNEQFF
TGTGCCAGCAGTTTTGGAGGGACTAACCCCTACAATGAGCAGTTCTTC
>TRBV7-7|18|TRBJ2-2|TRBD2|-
CASSSTPTSGGAYGELFF
TGTGCCAGCAGCTCAACCCCGACTAGCGGGGGGGCTTACGGGGAGCTGTTTTTT
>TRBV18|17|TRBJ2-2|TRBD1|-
CASSPGQGAPATGELFF
TGTGCCAGCTCACCTGGACAGGGGGCGCCGGCCACCGGGGAGCTGTTTTTT
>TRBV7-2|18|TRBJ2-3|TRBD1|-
CASSRDRASSPSTDTQYF
TGTGCCAGCAGCCGGGACAGAGCATCTTCACCTAGCACAGATACGCAGTATTTT
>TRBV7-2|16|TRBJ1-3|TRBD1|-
CASSTHGGQGGNTIYF
TGTGCCAGCAGCACCCATGGGGGACAGGGGGGAAACACCATATATTTT
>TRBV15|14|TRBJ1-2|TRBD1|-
CATSRGGTGEDYTF
TGTGCCACCAGCAGAGGTGGGACAGGGGAGGACTACACCTTC
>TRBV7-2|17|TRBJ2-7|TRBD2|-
CASSFGLAGVSSYEQYF
TGTGCCAGCAGCTTCGGACTAGCGGGTGTAAGCTCCTACGAGCAGTACTTC
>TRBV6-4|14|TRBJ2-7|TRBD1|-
CASSDSGQPYEQYF
TGTGCCAGCAGTGACTCGGGACAGCCCTACGAGCAGTACTTC
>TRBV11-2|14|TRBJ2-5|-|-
CASSLNPGQETQYF
TGTGCCAGCAGCTTAAATCCAGGGCAAGAGACCCAGTACTTC
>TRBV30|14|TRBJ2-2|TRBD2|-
CAWCTGTSGGELFF
TGTGCCTGGTGCACCGGGACTAGCGGCGGGGAGCTGTTTTTT
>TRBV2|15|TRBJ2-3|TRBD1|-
CASSTRGRGTDTQYF
TGTGCCAGCAGTACCAGGGGGCGCGGCACAGATACGCAGTATTTT
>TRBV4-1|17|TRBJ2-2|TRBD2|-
CASSQDRASGGAGELFF
TGCGCCAGCAGCCAAGATCGGGCTAGCGGGGGGGCCGGGGAGCTGTTTTTT
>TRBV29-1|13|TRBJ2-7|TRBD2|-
CSVQTSDSYEQYF
TGCAGCGTCCAGACTAGCGATTCCTACGAGCAGTACTTC
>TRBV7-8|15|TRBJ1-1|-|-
CASSLRRQKNTEAFF
TGTGCCAGCAGCTTAAGGCGACAGAAGAACACTGAAGCTTTCTTT
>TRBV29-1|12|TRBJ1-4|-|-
CSVGVSNEKLFF
TGCAGCGTTGGTGTTTCAAATGAAAAACTGTTTTTT
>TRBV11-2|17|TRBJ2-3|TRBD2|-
CASSPRMTSGGTDTQYF
TGTGCCAGCAGCCCACGCATGACTAGCGGGGGCACAGATACGCAGTATTTT
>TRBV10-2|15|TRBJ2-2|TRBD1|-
CASSQRQGRTGELFF
TGCGCCAGCAGCCAAAGACAGGGGCGAACCGGGGAGCTGTTTTTT
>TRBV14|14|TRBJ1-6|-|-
CASSQEGVSSPLHF
TGTGCCAGCAGCCAAGAGGGCGTGAGCTCACCCCTCCACTTT
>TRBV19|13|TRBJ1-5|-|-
CASSQDSNQPQHF
TGTGCCAGTAGTCAGGATAGCAATCAGCCCCAGCATTTT
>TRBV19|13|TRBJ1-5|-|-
CASSIDIARPQHF
TGTGCCAGTAGTATTGACATTGCAAGGCCCCAGCATTTT
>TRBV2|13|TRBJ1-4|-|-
CASRVQGLEKLFF
TGTGCCAGCAGGGTGCAGGGCCTTGAAAAACTGTTTTTT
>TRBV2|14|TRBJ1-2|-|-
CASSATGIRYGYTF
TGTGCCAGCAGTGCCACAGGGATTCGCTATGGCTACACCTTC
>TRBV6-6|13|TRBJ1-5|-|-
CASSPGYNQPQHF
TGTGCCAGCAGTCCCGGGTACAATCAGCCCCAGCATTTT
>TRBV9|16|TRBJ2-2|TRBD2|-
CASSLRTSGYTGELFF
TGTGCCAGCAGCCTGAGGACTAGCGGGTACACCGGGGAGCTGTTTTTT
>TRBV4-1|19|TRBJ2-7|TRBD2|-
CASSQGRSTSGRPSYEQYF
TGCGCCAGCAGCCAAGGTCGTTCGACTAGCGGGAGACCCTCCTACGAGCAGTACTTC
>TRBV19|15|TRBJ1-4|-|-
CASREVRGDSEKLFF
TGTGCCAGTAGGGAGGTGCGTGGCGACTCGGAAAAACTGTTTTTT
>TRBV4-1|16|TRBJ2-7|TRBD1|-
CASSPKPGQSSYEQYF
TGCGCCAGCAGCCCGAAACCGGGACAGAGCTCCTACGAGCAGTACTTC
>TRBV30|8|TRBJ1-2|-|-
CASNGYTF
TGTGCCTCCAATGGCTACACCTTC
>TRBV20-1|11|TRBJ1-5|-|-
CSATVVQPQHF
TGCAGTGCTACAGTCGTTCAGCCCCAGCATTTT
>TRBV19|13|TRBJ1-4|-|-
CASSWAKNEKLFF
TGTGCCAGTAGCTGGGCTAAAAATGAAAAACTGTTTTTT
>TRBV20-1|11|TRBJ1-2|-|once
CSASSRDGYTF
TGCAGTGCTAGCTCACGGGATGGCTACACCTTC
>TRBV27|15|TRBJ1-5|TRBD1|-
CASSLGTGSGQPQHF
TGTGCCAGCAGTTTAGGGACAGGGTCGGGACAGCCCCAGCATTTT
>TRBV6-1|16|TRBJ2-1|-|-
CASSEGAGFSYNEQFF
TGTGCCAGCAGTGAAGGGGCGGGGTTCTCCTACAATGAGCAGTTCTTC
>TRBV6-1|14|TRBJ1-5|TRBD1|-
CASRETGGNQPQHF
TGTGCCAGCAGGGAGACAGGGGGCAATCAGCCCCAGCATTTT
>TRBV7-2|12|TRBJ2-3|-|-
CASSLRADTQYF
TGTGCCAGCAGCCTCCGGGCAGATACGCAGTATTTT
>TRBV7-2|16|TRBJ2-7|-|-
CASSLGASGFSYEQYF
TGTGCCAGCAGCCTGGGGGCTAGCGGCTTCTCCTACGAGCAGTACTTC